The 25 T cell receptor beta chains below were found in one sample sequenced in a study of OX40 agonist ivuxolimab in advanced cancers. Some clones are missing from TCRdb's copy, which holds only in-frame ones; the method was immunoSEQ multiplex PCR. The table includes about 52,000 clones, roughly nine tenths detected once. Specimen: CD4+ or CD8+ T cells sorted from blood, collected in a trial of the OX40 agonist ivuxolimab. These receptors all stem from an adult with an advanced solid tumor such as melanoma, head and neck, liver or kidney cancer.

The gene calls are TRBV19 and TRBJ2-1; D might be TRBD1 or TRBD2, each matching 5 bases. With 3 bases removed from V and 8 bases from J, the gap between germline ends came to 17 bases. This CDR3 is 15 amino acids long. Germline CDR1 and CDR2: LNHDA and SQIVND (reference sequence). CDR3 sequence: CASSILRGALDEQFF. CDR3 bases: TGTGCCAGTAGTATCCTCCGAGGGGCACTCGATGAGCAGTTCTTC.

The chain links TRBV5-6 to TRBJ2-7; D might be TRBD2 (5 bases). Germline V gene sequence: CDR1 SGHDT, CDR2 YYEEEE. The length of the CDR3 is 14 residues. With 9 bases removed from V and 0 bases from J, the gap between germline ends came to 16 bases. CDR3 loop: CATSDGLYSYEQYF. The CDR3 nucleotides are TGTGCCACTTCCGACGGACTCTACTCCTACGAGCAGTACTTC. Supplemented by reference TRBV5-6 and TRBJ2-7, the full variable domain reads DAGVTQSPTHLIKTRGQQVTLRCSPKSGHDTVSWYQQALGQGPQFIFQYYEEEERQRGNFPDRFSGHQFPNYSSELNVNALLLGDSALYLCATSDGLYSYEQYFGPGTRLTVT.

The chain has TRBV7-9 and TRBJ1-1; D is unresolved. Germline V CDR1 and CDR2: SEHNR, FQNEAQ (reference sequence). The CDR3 spans 13 residues. Trimming took off 2 bases at V and 0 bases at J, with 4 bases between the two ends. The CDR3: CASSLQVNTEAFF. CDR3 nucleotide sequence: TGTGCCAGCAGCTTACAGGTGAACACTGAAGCTTTCTTT.

The J gene is TRBJ2-2, the V gene TRBV27; D is uncertain. From germline, CDR1 is MNHEY and CDR2 SMNVEV (reference sequence). The CDR3 contains 14 residues. V shed 8 bases and J shed 7 bases, with 17 bases lying between them. The CDR3 reads CASASTPKGGELFF. DNA of the CDR3: TGTGCCAGCGCCTCCACCCCCAAGGGCGGGGAGCTGTTTTTT.

The rearrangement joins TRBV5-1 to TRBJ1-1, with 8 bases aligning to TRBD1. The CDR3 totals 14 residues. The trim removed 4 bases at V and 5 bases at J, leaving 7 bases unmatched. From germline, CDR1 is SGHRS and CDR2 YFSETQ. The CDR3 spells CASSPGQGETEAFF. The CDR3 nucleotides read TGCGCCAGCAGCCCTGGACAGGGAGAAACTGAAGCTTTCTTT.

The chain employs TRBV4-3 and TRBJ1-1, with TRBD1 matching 10 bases. J was trimmed by 4 bases and V by 1 base; bases with no gene match: 3. This CDR3 spans 15 amino acids. Germline values: CDR1 LGHNA, CDR2 YSLEER. The CDR3 region has the DNA TGCGCCAGCAGCCAAGTTTGGGACAGGGGCACTGAAGCTTTCTTT. Residues: CASSQVWDRGTEAFF.

This clone is categorized as medium-sized. The chain is built from TRBV27 and TRBJ1-6; D is possibly TRBD1 (6 bases). V was clipped by 4 bases and J by 7 bases, with 14 bases between them. The CDR3 sequence is 15 residues long. Germline V CDR1 and CDR2: MNHEY, SMNVEV (reference sequence). The CDR3 nucleotides read TGTGCCAGCAGTTGGGGACAAGGGCAGAATTCACCCCTCCACTTT. Amino acids: CASSWGQGQNSPLHF.

The J gene is TRBJ2-7, the V gene TRBV30; the D call may be TRBD1 or TRBD2 (5 bases each). There are 13 residues in the CDR3. Germline lookup yields CDR1 GTSNPN and CDR2 SVGIG (reference sequence). Trimming stripped 5 bases from V and 0 bases from J, with 11 bases between. Here the CDR3 reads CAWDHGASYEQYF. The CDR3 DNA reads TGTGCCTGGGACCACGGGGCCTCCTACGAGCAGTACTTC.

This sequence joins TRBV12-1 and TRBJ1-1. TRBV12-1 is annotated as a pseudogene. The CDR3 consists of 14 residues. CDR3 in amino acids: CASSPPRAVSEAFF. In nucleotides, the CDR3 is TGTGCCAGCAGCCCGCCCCGAGCGGTATCTGAAGCTTTCTTT.

This chain connects TRBV10-3 to TRBJ1-2, with D possibly being TRBD1 (5 bases). Germline CDR1 ENHRY, CDR2 SYGVKD. V lost 7 bases and J 7 bases, leaving 19 bases between the germline ends. CDR3 length: 14 residues. CDR3 amino acids: CAIKGLGTEFGYTF. CDR3 nucleotides: TGTGCCATCAAGGGTCTAGGGACGGAGTTTGGCTACACCTTC.

This chain links TRBV30 with TRBJ1-1; no definite D call. This CDR3 has 12 amino acids. Germline assignment: CDR1 GTSNPN and CDR2 SVGIG (reference sequence). V lost 3 bases to trimming and J lost 6 bases, with 11 bases between them. The CDR3 protein is CAWSAAPPEAFF. The DNA of the CDR3 is TGTGCCTGGAGCGCTGCTCCTCCTGAAGCTTTCTTT.

The V and J genes are TRBV5-6 and TRBJ2-1; D gene uncertain. This CDR3 contains 13 residues. Germline V gives CDR1 SGHDT, CDR2 YYEEEE. Trimming left V 0 bases short and J 8 bases short, with 9 bases between. The CDR3 DNA follows: TGTGCCAGCAGCTTGGCTGGAGAAGATGAGCAGTTCTTC. Protein: CASSLAGEDEQFF.

This clone came up once. V gene TRBV7-6 combines with J gene TRBJ2-7; TRBD1 might be the D (7 bases). From germline, CDR1 is SGHVS and CDR2 FNYEAQ. V was pared by 5 bases and J by 5 bases, with 13 bases between. The CDR3 spans 13 residues. CDR3 sequence: CASSRTRGDEQYF. In DNA, the CDR3 is TGTGCCAGCAGCAGAACCAGGGGGGACGAGCAGTACTTC. The full variable domain, its missing parts supplied by reference TRBV7-6 and TRBJ2-7, is GAGVSQSPRYKVTKRGQDVALRCDPISGHVSLYWYRQALGQGPEFLTYFNYEAQQDKSGLPNDRFSAERPEGSISTLTIQRTEQRDSAMYRCASSRTRGDEQYFGPGTRLTVT.

The V call is TRBV21-1, the J call TRBJ1-2. TRBV21-1 is a pseudogene. This CDR3 is built from 13 residues. This CDR3 reads CASSPGTSGVFTF. The CDR3 nucleotides read TGTGCCAGCAGCCCGGGAACCTCGGGGGTGTTCACCTTC.

V usage is TRBV30 and J usage is TRBJ1-2, with 9 bases identical to TRBD1. In germline, CDR1 is GTSNPN, CDR2 SVGIG (reference sequence). V shed 2 bases, J shed 4 bases, and the junction held 2 bases outside the gene matches. The CDR3 has 13 residues. The CDR3 region has the DNA TGTGCCTGGAGTACGACAGGGGGCTATGGCTACACCTTC. Amino acid sequence: CAWSTTGGYGYTF.

The chain employs TRBV19 and TRBJ2-6; D gene unclear. This CDR3 region has 17 residues. With 3 bases removed from V and 0 bases from J, the gap between germline ends came to 12 bases. CDR1 is LNHDA, CDR2 SQIVND, per germline (reference sequence). CDR3 sequence: CASSIWLKDSGANVLTF. DNA of the CDR3: TGTGCCAGTAGTATTTGGTTAAAGGACTCTGGGGCCAACGTCCTGACTTTC. Variable domain in full (rest from reference TRBV19 and TRBJ2-6): DGGITQSPKYLFRKEGQNVTLSCEQNLNHDAMYWYRQDPGQGLRLIYYSQIVNDFQKGDIAEGYSVSREKKESFPLTVTSAQKNPTAFYLCASSIWLKDSGANVLTFGAGSRLTVL.

This clone was seen just once. The chain combines TRBV4-1 with TRBJ1-4; TRBD1 agrees at 7 bases. Unmatched junction bases numbered 7, after V lost 4 bases and J lost 5 bases. In germline, CDR1 is MGHRA, CDR2 YSYEKL. This CDR3 is 15 amino acids long. The CDR3 DNA reads TGCGCCAGCAGCCCTCGGGGCAGGGGGAATGAAAAACTGTTTTTT. Amino acid sequence: CASSPRGRGNEKLFF.

The rearrangement uses TRBV5-1 and TRBJ2-1; the D gene is possibly TRBD2 (5 bases). The ends were cut back, 4 bases at V and 2 bases at J, with 13 bases in the middle. The CDR3 consists of 15 residues. The V gene's germline CDR1 is SGHRS and CDR2 YFSETQ. In nucleotides, the CDR3 is TGCGCCAGCAGCGTCGTTCGGGGTACCTACAATGAGCAGTTCTTC. It encodes CASSVVRGTYNEQFF.

This rearrangement joins TRBV7-9 to TRBJ1-2; TRBD1 matches at 9 bases. The CDR3 is 15 residues long. Trimming cost V 3 bases and J 7 bases; bases outside gene matches: 9. Germline CDR1 SEHNR, CDR2 FQNEAQ (reference sequence). CDR3 in amino acids: CASSFPGTGSGGYTF. The CDR3 coding sequence is TGTGCCAGCAGCTTTCCCGGGACAGGGTCAGGTGGCTACACCTTC.

In this sample, this clone turned up once. The V and J genes are TRBV13 and TRBJ1-1; D is undetermined. Trimming shortened V by 4 bases and J by 1 base, and 22 bases separated the two germline ends. There are 18 residues in the CDR3. CDR1 is PRHDT and CDR2 is FYEKMQ in the germline V gene (reference sequence). The CDR3 sequence: CASSSSKGFSGSNTEAFF. The CDR3 region has the DNA TGTGCCAGCAGCTCCTCGAAGGGCTTCTCGGGCTCGAACACTGAAGCTTTCTTT. Variable domain in full (rest from reference TRBV13 and TRBJ1-1): AAGVIQSPRHLIKEKRETATLKCYPIPRHDTVYWYQQGPGQDPQFLISFYEKMQSDKGSIPDRFSAQQFSDYHSELNMSSLELGDSALYFCASSSSKGFSGSNTEAFFGQGTRLTVV.

The J gene is TRBJ2-5, the V gene TRBV5-6, with TRBD2 matching over 10 bases. The junction had 12 bases not matched to a gene; V was cut back by 5 bases and J by 5 bases. This CDR3 contains 16 residues. The germline gives CDR1 SGHDT, CDR2 YYEEEE. The CDR3: CASSLGLALGGETQYF. The CDR3 DNA is TGTGCCAGCAGTCTGGGACTAGCGCTTGGAGGGGAGACCCAGTACTTC.

A word on this clone: At one of its ends the junction is not consistent with the germline gene, which may arise from a read error. The chain employs TRBV19 and TRBJ2-1; TRBD1 matches at 8 bases. This CDR3 region has 11 residues. Germline CDR1 and CDR2: LNHDA and SQIVND (reference sequence). The CDR3 nucleotides are TGTGCCAGTAGTGTCGGGACAGGCAGGGTCTTC. Encoded protein: CASSVGTGRVF.

Written as DNA, the CDR3 is TGTGCCAGCAGCGCCAGGATTGCCGAACAGACTGAAGCTTTCTTT. It encodes CASSARIAEQTEAFF. V is TRBV9 and J is TRBJ1-1; D unclear. The V gene's germline CDR1 is SGDLS and CDR2 YYNGEE. The ends were cut back, 3 bases at V and 5 bases at J, with 17 bases in the middle. The CDR3 is 15 amino acids.

V is TRBV6-1 and J is TRBJ2-5; 11 nucleotides match TRBD2. Unmatched junction bases numbered 2, after V lost 3 bases and J lost 2 bases. Per the germline V gene, CDR1 is MNHNS and CDR2 is SASEGT. CDR3 size: 15 residues. Written as DNA, the CDR3 is TGTGCCAGCAGTGATTTAGCGGGGGGGCAAGAGACCCAGTACTTC. The encoded protein is CASSDLAGGQETQYF.

The rearrangement uses TRBV5-4 and TRBJ2-5; tentatively, D is TRBD1 (6 bases). The germline gives CDR1 SGHNT, CDR2 YYREEE (reference sequence). The CDR3 is 13 residues long. Trimming cost V 0 bases and J 3 bases, with 6 bases left between them. The CDR3 here is CASSLGTEETQYF. CDR3 nucleotide sequence: TGTGCCAGCAGCTTGGGGACAGAAGAGACCCAGTACTTC.